A single sample is the source of the 32 T cell receptor beta chains below, sequenced in a study of cytomegalovirus exposure and HLA in healthy donors. Clones were sequenced by immunoSEQ multiplex PCR, and TCRdb holds only the in-frame ones, with some missing. In the table there are roughly 100,000 clones, about 88% of which are singletons. Sequencing input: PBMCs. The receptors were gathered from a woman aged 18-29 years in good health and CMV-seropositive.

The chain joins TRBV14 to TRBJ1-1, with 11 positions matching TRBD1. The CDR3 contains 16 residues. Germline V CDR1 and CDR2: SGHDN, FVKESK. The V segment lost 1 base and the J segment 0 bases; nucleotides outside the gene matches: 1. The CDR3 here is CASSQGTGGLNTEAFF. CDR3 bases: TGTGCCAGCAGCCAAGGGACAGGGGGCCTGAACACTGAAGCTTTCTTT.

The sample holds one count of this clone. V gene TRBV9 combines with J gene TRBJ1-2; the D is unclear. Trimming left V 4 bases short and J 8 bases short, with 18 bases between. Germline CDR1 reads SGDLS; CDR2 reads YYNGEE. The CDR3 sequence is 14 residues long. The CDR3 DNA follows: TGTGCCAGCAGCCCCCGGCAGGAAGGTTCCGGCTACACCTTC. Its protein is CASSPRQEGSGYTF.

The V gene is TRBV28, the J gene TRBJ1-6; perhaps TRBD1 as D (5 bases). In germline, CDR1 is MDHEN, CDR2 SYDVKM. Between the trimmed V and J ends, which lost 4 bases and 6 bases, there was a span of 16 bases. CDR3 length: 16 residues. The CDR3 is CASSWGGFHPNSPLHF. The DNA of the CDR3 is TGTGCCAGCAGTTGGGGGGGGTTTCACCCTAATTCACCCCTCCACTTT.

The rearrangement uses TRBV7-2 and TRBJ1-3; no clear D gene. Germline V gene sequence: CDR1 SGHTA, CDR2 FQGNSA. Trimming cost V 4 bases and J 4 bases, with 11 bases left between them. The CDR3 extends over 14 amino acids. The CDR3 protein is CASSSVPTGNTIYF. CDR3 sequence (DNA): TGTGCCAGCAGCTCAGTCCCGACAGGAAACACCATATATTTT. Drawing the rest from reference TRBV7-2 and TRBJ1-3, the complete variable domain is GAGVSQSPSNKVTEKGKDVELRCDPISGHTALYWYRQSLGQGLEFLIYFQGNSAPDKSGLPSDRFSAERTGGSVSTLTIQRTQQEDSAVYLCASSSVPTGNTIYFGEGSWLTVV.

J is TRBJ1-2 and V is TRBV15; no definite D call. The germline CDR1 and CDR2 sequences are LNHNV and YYDKDF (reference sequence). The CDR3 loop spans 13 amino acids. The V and J ends lost 2 bases and 1 base respectively, with 5 bases between them. The CDR3 is CATSRTGNYGYTF. In nucleotides, the CDR3 is TGTGCCACCAGCAGAACTGGTAACTATGGCTACACCTTC.

The chain combines TRBV2 with TRBJ1-5, with a weak D call TRBD1 (5 bases). V was shortened by 6 bases and J by 3 bases, with 12 bases between the two germline ends. The CDR3 covers 14 residues. Germline V gene sequence: CDR1 SNHLY, CDR2 FYNNEI. The CDR3 sequence: CASSPQGTNQPQHF. In DNA, the CDR3 is TGTGCCAGCAGCCCCCAGGGTACCAATCAGCCCCAGCATTTT.

The chain couples TRBV2 to TRBJ2-2; 7 bases fit TRBD1. From germline, CDR1 is SNHLY and CDR2 FYNNEI. The CDR3 extends over 12 amino acids. J lost 5 bases, V lost 9 bases, and 3 bases had no gene match. CDR3 nucleotide sequence: TGTGCCAGTTTGACAGGGACCGGGGAGCTGTTTTTT. It encodes CASLTGTGELFF.

In this sample, this clone turned up once. The chain employs TRBV28 and TRBJ2-7, with 9 bases aligning to TRBD1. The germline V gene encodes CDR1 MDHEN and CDR2 SYDVKM. Trimming took 4 bases from V and 4 from J; bases not matched to a gene: 5. The CDR3 spans 14 residues. The CDR3 is CASSWDREGYEQYV. Written as DNA, the CDR3 is TGTGCCAGCAGTTGGGACAGGGAAGGTTACGAGCAGTACGTC.

The J gene is TRBJ2-5, the V gene TRBV5-6, with TRBD2 matching over 9 bases. V gave up 9 bases and J gave up 2 bases; unmatched junction bases: 11. The CDR3 consists of 15 residues. CDR1 is SGHDT, CDR2 YYEEEE, per germline. CDR3 region: CATSRGGGIQETQYF. CDR3 nucleotides: TGTGCCACCTCACGCGGGGGGGGGATTCAAGAGACCCAGTACTTC.

This clone was counted a few times. The rearrangement joins TRBV28 to TRBJ2-7; D uncertain. The CDR3 is 12 amino acids. Per germline, CDR1 MDHEN and CDR2 SYDVKM. With 6 bases removed from V and 0 bases from J, the gap between germline ends came to 6 bases. The CDR3 bases are TGTGCCAGCAGCCCCCTCTCCTACGAGCAGTACTTC. As protein: CASSPLSYEQYF.

The chain has TRBV19 and TRBJ1-4; 10 bases fit TRBD1. Germline CDR1 and CDR2: LNHDA and SQIVND (reference sequence). The CDR3 sequence is 13 residues long. V lost 7 bases and J lost 8; bases outside the gene matches: 4. This CDR3 is CASMGTGEEKLFF. The CDR3, as DNA: TGTGCCAGTATGGGGACAGGGGAAGAAAAACTGTTTTTT.

This rearrangement joins TRBV27 to TRBJ2-7; 9 bases fit TRBD2. CDR3 length: 15 residues. V dropped 2 bases and J dropped 0; count of bases not matched to a gene: 2. Germline V lookup: CDR1 MNHEY, CDR2 SMNVEV (reference sequence). CDR3 loop: CASSLAGGPSYEQYV. CDR3 DNA: TGTGCCAGCAGTTTAGCGGGGGGGCCCTCCTACGAGCAGTACGTC.

The chain joins TRBV2 to TRBJ2-3; TRBD2 matches 8 bases. V dropped 3 bases and J dropped 0; count of bases not matched to a gene: 2. Germline CDR1 SNHLY, CDR2 FYNNEI. The CDR3 spans 15 residues. The CDR3 sequence is CASSDQRGSTDTQYF. CDR3 coding DNA: TGTGCCAGCAGTGACCAGCGGGGGAGCACAGATACGCAGTATTTT.

The rearrangement uses TRBV6-1 and TRBJ1-1, with D possibly TRBD1 on 5 matching bases. V was trimmed by 7 bases and J by 10 bases, leaving 22 bases between them. CDR3 length equals 14 residues. CDR1 and CDR2 (germline): MNHNS, SASEGT. The CDR3 nucleotides are TGTGCCAGCAATTTTTTCAGAGCGGGTGGGGGAGCTTTCTTT. Translated: CASNFFRAGGGAFF.

This chain joins TRBV11-2 and TRBJ2-7, with 12 bases aligning to TRBD1. Germline V CDR1 and CDR2: SGHAT, FQNNGV. V lost 5 bases to trimming and J lost 3 bases; unmatched junction nucleotides: 8. The CDR3 extends over 16 amino acids. As DNA, the CDR3 is TGTGCCAGCAGCCTTGGGACAGGGGGCGTTGGCTACGAGCAGTACTTC. It specifies CASSLGTGGVGYEQYF.

The genes are TRBV27 and TRBJ2-2, with D possibly matching TRBD1 (5 bases). The V gene lost 1 base and the J gene lost 4 bases, with 13 bases spanning the gap. This CDR3 contains 16 residues. Per germline, CDR1 MNHEY and CDR2 SMNVEV (reference sequence). DNA for the CDR3: TGTGCCAGCAGTTTATTCTGGGGCGCGAGCACCGGGGAGCTGTTTTTT. Protein sequence: CASSLFWGASTGELFF.

The chain employs TRBV27 and TRBJ2-5; a possible D gene is TRBD1 (5 bases). Germline V lookup: CDR1 MNHEY, CDR2 SMNVEV (reference sequence). CDR3 length: 14 amino acids. V dropped 2 bases and J dropped 1 base, with 8 bases sitting between them. As DNA, the CDR3 is TGTGCCAGCAGTTTAGGCCAGGGCCAAGAGACCCAGTACTTC. This sequence encodes CASSLGQGQETQYF.

The chain links TRBV6-1 to TRBJ2-7; 10 nucleotides agree with TRBD2. Germline V lookup: CDR1 MNHNS, CDR2 SASEGT. This CDR3 has 15 amino acids. J was trimmed by 5 bases and V by 6 bases; bases with no gene match: 10. The CDR3 protein is CASRPLAGTRNEQYF. In DNA form, the CDR3 reads TGTGCCAGCAGACCACTAGCGGGGACTAGGAACGAGCAGTACTTC.

The chain couples TRBV4-1 to TRBJ1-2; D gene uncertain. The V end was cut by 4 bases, the J end by 8 bases, with 14 bases between. This CDR3 region has 13 residues. From germline, CDR1 is MGHRA and CDR2 YSYEKL. CDR3: CASSLPRFEGYTF. The CDR3 DNA reads as TGCGCCAGCAGCCTCCCCCGGTTCGAGGGCTACACCTTC.

The chain recombines TRBV7-9 with TRBJ2-7, with D tentatively TRBD2 (5 bases). The CDR3 consists of 15 residues. Germline V gene sequence: CDR1 SEHNR, CDR2 FQNEAQ (reference sequence). V was clipped by 8 bases and J by 2 bases, with 19 bases between them. The CDR3 spells CASRGESEGPYEQYF. The CDR3 nucleotides read TGTGCCAGCCGGGGAGAATCAGAGGGTCCCTACGAGCAGTACTTC.

The J gene is TRBJ1-6, the V gene TRBV28, with D perhaps matching TRBD1 (6 bases). The germline V gene has CDR1 MDHEN and CDR2 SYDVKM. Trimming cost V 7 bases and J 4 bases, with 17 bases left between them. The CDR3 has 16 residues. CDR3 nucleotide sequence: TGTGCCAGCATCCTCCGCCAGGGACAATATAATTCACCCCTCCACTTT. It translates to CASILRQGQYNSPLHF.

The J gene is TRBJ2-5, the V gene TRBV29-1; 9 bases line up with TRBD2. Germline V CDR1 and CDR2: SQVTM, ANQGSEA. The CDR3 length is 14 residues. The J segment lost 4 bases and the V segment lost 5 bases, leaving 8 bases of the junction unmatched. The DNA for the CDR3 is TGCAGCGTTCGCAAGCGGGGGGTGGGAGAGACCCAGTACTTC. Amino acids: CSVRKRGVGETQYF.

This chain joins TRBV25-1 and TRBJ2-5; 12 bases match TRBD2. The CDR3 length is 16 residues. The V gene's germline CDR1 is MGHDK and CDR2 SYGVNS. The trim removed 2 bases at V and 0 bases at J, leaving 1 base unmatched. This CDR3 is CASSEGTSGYQETQYF. DNA for the CDR3: TGTGCCAGCAGTGAAGGGACTAGCGGGTACCAAGAGACCCAGTACTTC.

This clone was observed a handful of times. The chain couples TRBV28 to TRBJ1-3; 7 nucleotides agree with TRBD1. The CDR3 is 14 amino acids. CDR1 and CDR2 (germline): MDHEN, SYDVKM. J lost 1 base, V lost 5 bases, and 2 bases had no gene match. CDR3 amino acids: CASSPQGSGNTIYF. In nucleotides, the CDR3 is TGTGCCAGCAGTCCACAGGGGTCTGGAAACACCATATATTTT.

A few counts support this clone. This rearrangement joins TRBV5-1 to TRBJ2-1, with a tentative D call TRBD1 (6 bases). This CDR3 contains 15 residues. Germline V gene sequence: CDR1 SGHRS, CDR2 YFSETQ. V lost 4 bases to trimming and J lost 3 bases, with 14 bases between them. The CDR3 DNA sequence: TGCGCCAGCAGCGTCTGGGACATTAGCTACAATGAGCAGTTCTTC. It codes for CASSVWDISYNEQFF. The whole variable domain, remainder taken from reference TRBV5-1 and TRBJ2-1, is KAGVTQTPRYLIKTRGQQVTLSCSPISGHRSVSWYQQTPGQGLQFLFEYFSETQRNKGNFPGRFSGRQFSNSRSEMNVSTLELGDSALYLCASSVWDISYNEQFFGPGTRLTVL.

CDR3 region: CASSLGPYTDTQYF. CDR3 nucleotides: TGTGCCAGCAGTTTGGGCCCCTACACAGATACGCAGTATTTT. V and J are TRBV6-5 and TRBJ2-3; D not resolved. The CDR3 is made up of 14 amino acids. V was shortened by 4 bases and J by 2 bases, with 10 bases between the two germline ends. CDR1 is MNHEY, CDR2 SVGAGI, per germline.

This clone has a single count. V and J are TRBV7-2 and TRBJ1-5, with D possibly TRBD1 on 5 matching bases. CDR3 length: 14 residues. Deletions cut 4 bases from V and 7 bases from J, with 14 bases between. Germline loops: CDR1 SGHTA, CDR2 FQGNSA. The CDR3, as DNA: TGTGCCAGCAGCTGGGGGGGAGAGCGGCAGCCCCAGCATTTT. Translated: CASSWGGERQPQHF.

The rearrangement joins TRBV9 to TRBJ2-6; TRBD2 matches at 7 bases. CDR3 size: 17 residues. V dropped 2 bases and J dropped 0; count of bases not matched to a gene: 5. Germline V gene data show CDR1 as SGDLS and CDR2 as YYNGEE. In DNA, the CDR3 is TGTGCCAGCAGCGTGGGACTACTTTCCTCTGGGGCCAACGTCCTGACTTTC. This translates into CASSVGLLSSGANVLTF.

The chain employs TRBV5-6 and TRBJ2-7, with D perhaps TRBD1 (5 bases). The V end lost 5 bases, the J end lost 3 bases, and 15 bases lay between the germline ends. Per germline, CDR1 SGHDT and CDR2 YYEEEE. This CDR3 has 14 residues. The chain's CDR3 is CASSSSGNGYEQYV. The CDR3 nucleotides are TGTGCCAGCAGTAGTTCAGGGAACGGCTACGAGCAGTACGTC.

A note on this clone: Distinct nucleotide sequences in the sample also encode this CDR3. The chain joins TRBV27 to TRBJ1-6; D remains ambiguous. The CDR3 contains 15 residues. Germline V CDR1 and CDR2: MNHEY, SMNVEV (reference sequence). The V end was cut by 3 bases, the J end by 1 base, with 7 bases between. CDR3 amino acids: CASSFGVSYNSPLHF. The CDR3 DNA reads TGTGCCAGCAGTTTCGGGGTTTCCTATAATTCACCCCTCCACTTT.

In its sample, this clone was seen a few times. The chain carries TRBV7-9 and TRBJ1-2; D call uncertain. With 1 base removed from V and 8 bases from J, the gap between germline ends came to 14 bases. The CDR3 has 14 amino acids. Germline V gene data show CDR1 as SEHNR and CDR2 as FQNEAQ (reference sequence). CDR3 nucleotide sequence: TGTGCCAGCAGCTTAGTGTCCGACTATTCGGGCTACACCTTC. Protein sequence: CASSLVSDYSGYTF.

The chain uses TRBV5-4 and TRBJ2-4, with 9 bases aligning to TRBD1. Trimming at V came to 4 bases and at J to 7 bases, leaving 15 bases not matched to a gene. The CDR3 covers 17 residues. CDR1 and CDR2 (germline): SGHNT, YYREEE (reference sequence). In nucleotides, the CDR3 is TGTGCCAGCAGCCCACCGGGACAGGGACCGTCTTCGAACATTCAGTACTTC. Encoded protein: CASSPPGQGPSSNIQYF. Combining the CDR3 with reference TRBV5-4 and TRBJ2-4 gives the whole variable domain ETGVTQSPTHLIKTRGQQVTLRCSSQSGHNTVSWYQQALGQGPQFIFQYYREEENGRGNFPPRFSGLQFPNYSSELNVNALELDDSALYLCASSPPGQGPSSNIQYFGAGTRLSVL.